The T cell receptor (beta chain) under discussion was sequenced for a study of T cells in Graves' hyperthyroidism and ophthalmopathy. Findings and limits, study-wide: Most thyroid clonotypes that were expanded above 0.001 also turned up in blood.

In regard to this clonotype: What it recognizes is unknown.

Absence of ophthalmopathy progression within 18 months defined stable Graves' hyperthyroidism. Patients aged 18 to 65 with hyperthyroidism were newly diagnosed, with duration under 2 months. For the diagnoses, clinical symptoms, serum thyroxine and TRAb, thyroid ultrasound and orbital computed tomography were used. Trimming stripped 8 bases from V and 0 bases from J, with 10 bases between. CDR3 length: 13 amino acids. Germline lookup yields CDR1 MGHDK and CDR2 SYGVNS. From RNA transcripts, TCR beta CDR3 regions were amplified. A first-round RT-PCR of the TCR CDR3 used the HTBI primer set. TCRdb ran MiXCR on the multiplex PCR reads and lists one entry per CDR3 protein. The sample holds just under 750,000 distinct CDR3 sequences; approximately 36% are singletons and the top ten take around 31%.

V is TRBV25-1 and J is TRBJ1-1, with a weak D call TRBD1 (5 bases). The receptor was derived from a woman in her thirties or forties with Graves' hyperthyroidism. Sequences were obtained from blood. The CDR3 region is CASGATVNTEAFF. The CDR3 nucleotides read TGTGCCAGCGGTGCGACAGTGAACACTGAAGCTTTCTTT.